These 27 T cell receptor beta chains originate from one sample sequenced in a study of liver allograft versus peripheral blood T cells. At the level of the study: Comparative analysis was performed on T cell receptor repertoires from transplanted livers and from recipients' peripheral blood.

TCRdb reanalysed the reads using MiXCR and keeps one entry per CDR3 protein. Altogether thousands of distinct CDR3 sequences are present, roughly 15% being singletons, with the ten largest covering about 10%. These receptors came from a human patient who had a liver transplant. The T cells may partly be graft donor cells.

This clonotype is medium-sized in the sample. J is TRBJ1-3 and V is TRBV7-9; TRBD1 matches 10 bases. CDR3 length: 15 residues. Germline V gene data show CDR1 as SEHNR and CDR2 as FQNEAQ (reference sequence). Trimming at V came to 4 bases and at J to 4 bases, leaving 4 bases not matched to a gene. The CDR3 loop is CASSSQTGGGNTIYF. The CDR3 DNA sequence: TGTGCCAGCAGCTCCCAGACAGGGGGCGGAAACACCATATATTTT.

Relative to its sample, this clonotype is medium-sized (0.01 to 0.1%). CDR3 protein: CATSPAPDTGTDTQYF. As DNA, the CDR3 is TGTGCCACCAGTCCTGCTCCCGATACAGGCACAGATACGCAGTATTTT. V gene TRBV24-1 combines with J gene TRBJ2-3; D is unresolved. V lost 6 bases, J lost 1 base, and 16 bases lay in between. The CDR3 has 16 residues. Germline CDR1 and CDR2: KGHDR and SFDVKD.

Within the sample, this clonotype is medium-sized. This chain connects TRBV19 to TRBJ2-2, with D tentatively TRBD1 (7 bases). Germline CDR1 LNHDA, CDR2 SQIVND (reference sequence). The CDR3 loop spans 16 amino acids. V dropped 1 base and J dropped 5 bases, with 14 bases sitting between them. CDR3 sequence: CASSIGWAGGTGELFF. CDR3 DNA: TGTGCCAGTAGTATAGGATGGGCAGGGGGGACCGGGGAGCTGTTTTTT.

In its sample, this clonotype ranks as large. V and J are TRBV15 and TRBJ1-4; a weak D match, TRBD1 (5 bases). V was cut by 4 bases and J by 0 bases, with 27 bases left in between. Per germline, CDR1 LNHNV and CDR2 YYDKDF (reference sequence). This CDR3 contains 21 residues. The CDR3 DNA follows: TGTGCCACCAGCACCTCTGGAAGACAGTCGGGGTATGGGGCAACTAATGAAAAACTGTTTTTT. This sequence encodes CATSTSGRQSGYGATNEKLFF.

This clonotype is labeled as medium-sized. J is TRBJ1-5 and V is TRBV20-1, with 8 positions matching TRBD1. There are 12 residues in the CDR3. V lost 5 bases and J lost 4; bases outside the gene matches: 1. Germline CDR1 reads DFQATT; CDR2 reads SNEGSKA (reference sequence). The CDR3 nucleotides read TGCAGTGCTGGGACAGGAAATCAGCCCCAGCATTTT. As protein: CSAGTGNQPQHF.

In its sample, this clonotype ranks as large. The gene calls are TRBV18 and TRBJ1-3, with a possible D match to TRBD1 (5 bases). The V gene's germline CDR1 is KGHSH and CDR2 LQKENI. The CDR3 is 15 amino acids. V lost 3 bases and J lost 4, with 13 bases in between. DNA of the CDR3: TGTGCCAGCTCACCCCTATCGACAGCAGGAAACACCATATATTTT. Amino acid sequence: CASSPLSTAGNTIYF.

Relative to its sample, this clonotype is medium-sized. The chain has TRBV19 and TRBJ1-5, with D tentatively TRBD1 (5 bases). The V end was cut by 6 bases, the J end by 4 bases, with 16 bases between. The CDR3 totals 15 residues. Germline CDR1 is LNHDA and CDR2 is SQIVND (reference sequence). CDR3 protein: CASSPFRGLNQPQHF. CDR3 in DNA: TGTGCCAGTAGCCCTTTCCGGGGCCTAAATCAGCCCCAGCATTTT.

By share, this clonotype ranks as medium-sized. The genes are TRBV10-3 and TRBJ1-1; TRBD1 matches 7 bases. The CDR3 totals 13 residues. The germline V gene encodes CDR1 ENHRY and CDR2 SYGVKD. Losses at the gene ends were 6 bases for V and 7 bases for J; bases not matched to a gene: 8. CDR3: CAIRRTGGNEAFF. In DNA form, the CDR3 reads TGTGCCATCAGGAGGACAGGAGGTAATGAAGCTTTCTTT.

This clonotype is deemed medium-sized. The V and J genes are TRBV6-1 and TRBJ1-1; 7 bases agree with TRBD1. The length of the CDR3 is 14 residues. CDR1 MNHNS and CDR2 SASEGT come from the germline V gene. V trimming: 6 bases; J trimming: 0 bases; junction bases outside the gene matches: 4. The CDR3 coding sequence is TGTGCCAGCAGCCGACAGGGATTGAACACTGAAGCTTTCTTT. Translation gives CASSRQGLNTEAFF.

This clonotype is medium-sized. The chain employs TRBV28 and TRBJ2-7; D remains ambiguous. The CDR3 consists of 13 residues. CDR1 is MDHEN and CDR2 is SYDVKM in the germline V gene. V lost 5 bases and J lost 5, with 13 bases in between. The CDR3 region is CASSAYAFNEQYF. DNA for the CDR3: TGTGCCAGCAGTGCCTATGCTTTTAACGAGCAGTACTTC. Looking up the rest from reference TRBV28 and TRBJ2-7 gives the full variable domain: DVKVTQSSRYLVKRTGEKVFLECVQDMDHENMFWYRQDPGLGLRLIYFSYDVKMKEKGDIPEGYSVSREKKERFSLILESASTNQTSMYLCASSAYAFNEQYFGPGTRLTVT.

By share, this clonotype ranks as medium-sized. The rearrangement links TRBV6-1 to TRBJ2-3; 11 bases fit TRBD2. The germline CDR1 and CDR2 sequences are MNHNS and SASEGT. The CDR3 sequence is 18 residues long. V gave up 4 bases and J gave up 4 bases; unmatched junction bases: 13. This CDR3 reads CASSALILTSGEADTQYF. The CDR3 bases are TGTGCCAGCAGTGCCCTTATACTGACTAGCGGGGAAGCAGATACGCAGTATTTT.

Relative to its sample, this clonotype is medium-sized. V and J are TRBV20-1 and TRBJ1-1, with 7 nucleotides matching TRBD1. Germline CDR1 and CDR2: DFQATT and SNEGSKA (reference sequence). CDR3 size: 12 residues. V trimming: 5 bases; J trimming: 0 bases; junction bases outside the gene matches: 0. CDR3 bases: TGCAGTGCTGGACAGGTGAACACTGAAGCTTTCTTT. Encoded protein: CSAGQVNTEAFF.

Relative to its sample, this clonotype is medium-sized. The chain employs TRBV19 and TRBJ2-2; no clear D gene. CDR1 and CDR2 (germline): LNHDA, SQIVND (reference sequence). The CDR3 contains 13 residues. V shed 8 bases and J shed 6 bases, with 13 bases lying between them. CDR3 protein: CASARNGAGELFF. The CDR3 bases are TGTGCCAGTGCCAGGAACGGAGCCGGGGAGCTGTTTTTT.

The chain is built from TRBV5-4 and TRBJ2-3; TRBD2 might be the D (6 bases). The CDR3 is 13 amino acids. Germline CDR1 SGHNT, CDR2 YYREEE (reference sequence). Trimming removed 3 bases from V and 1 base from J, with 6 bases in between. The CDR3 here is CASSWDCTDTQYF. The CDR3 DNA sequence: TGTGCCAGCAGCTGGGACTGCACAGATACGCAGTATTTT.

By sample fraction, this clonotype is medium-sized. This chain links TRBV20-1 with TRBJ2-1; the D gene is possibly TRBD2 (6 bases). This CDR3 spans 13 amino acids. Between the trimmed V and J ends, which lost 3 bases and 0 bases, there was a span of 6 bases. Germline values: CDR1 DFQATT, CDR2 SNEGSKA (reference sequence). CDR3 nucleotide sequence: TGCAGTGCTAGCGGGGGCTCCTACAATGAGCAGTTCTTC. Its translation is CSASGGSYNEQFF.

This clonotype is labeled as medium-sized (0.01 to 0.1%). The chain links TRBV12-3 or TRBV12-4 to TRBJ1-2; D gene unclear. Trimming stripped 8 bases from V and 8 bases from J, with 18 bases between. CDR3 length: 13 residues. The CDR3 is CASWSGRRWGYTF. The CDR3 DNA reads as TGTGCCAGCTGGTCCGGGCGAAGGTGGGGCTACACCTTC.

This clonotype is medium-sized (0.01 to 0.1%) within its sample. The chain links TRBV20-1 to TRBJ1-6; the D gene is possibly TRBD1 (6 bases). This CDR3 spans 12 amino acids. Germline lookup yields CDR1 DFQATT and CDR2 SNEGSKA (reference sequence). V was shortened by 7 bases and J by 10 bases, with 14 bases between the two germline ends. CDR3 coding DNA: TGCAGTGTAGGGGGAATAGGGTCACCCCTCCACTTT. Amino acid sequence: CSVGGIGSPLHF.

Judged by abundance, this clonotype is medium-sized. The V and J genes are TRBV24-1 and TRBJ2-2, with D tentatively TRBD2 (5 bases). The germline V and J ends were trimmed by 5 bases and 5 bases, with 11 bases remaining between them. This CDR3 spans 14 amino acids. Germline CDR1 KGHDR, CDR2 SFDVKD. The CDR3 here is CATSALGGTGELFF. The CDR3 DNA sequence: TGTGCCACCAGTGCCCTAGGAGGAACCGGGGAGCTGTTTTTT.

This clonotype is labeled as large. The V and J genes are TRBV12-3 or TRBV12-4 and TRBJ1-3, with D unclear. This CDR3 is built from 15 residues. V was pared by 1 base and J by 0 bases, with 7 bases between. The CDR3 DNA reads as TGTGCCAGCAGTTTAGGAACCTACTCTGGAAACACCATATATTTT. Translation gives CASSLGTYSGNTIYF.

This clonotype qualifies as medium-sized (0.01 to 0.1%). The chain links TRBV18 to TRBJ1-1; unclear D gene. Germline values: CDR1 KGHSH, CDR2 LQKENI. The CDR3 has 14 amino acids. V lost 10 bases and J 0 bases, leaving 15 bases between the germline ends. CDR3 sequence (DNA): TGTGCCACCAAGACTGATTTCATGAACACTGAAGCTTTCTTT. Translated: CATKTDFMNTEAFF.

By frequency in the sample, this clonotype is medium-sized. This chain links TRBV2 with TRBJ1-3; 9 positions agree with TRBD1. This CDR3 spans 18 amino acids. V lost 6 bases and J lost 1; bases outside the gene matches: 13. Germline lookup yields CDR1 SNHLY and CDR2 FYNNEI. The CDR3 DNA follows: TGTGCCAGCAGACCGGGACAGGGCCTTTCCTTTTCTGGAAACACCATATATTTT. Translation: CASRPGQGLSFSGNTIYF.

As to this clonotype: A read error is likely here: a far larger clone is one base away. This chain connects TRBV6-1 to TRBJ1-2; TRBD1 agrees at 7 bases. Germline values: CDR1 MNHNS, CDR2 SASEGT. The CDR3 is made up of 13 amino acids. Trimming removed 6 bases from V and 4 bases from J; junction bases left unmatched: 5. The CDR3 nucleotides are TGTGCCAGCAGCAGGGACAGTGGCTATGGCTACACCTTC. As protein: CASSRDSGYGYTF.

This clonotype was detected ten times or more. This chain uses TRBV20-1 with TRBJ1-1, with D maybe TRBD1 (5 bases). V lost 5 bases to trimming and J lost 4 bases, with 17 bases between them. Germline V CDR1 and CDR2: DFQATT, SNEGSKA (reference sequence). The CDR3 extends over 14 amino acids. The CDR3 loop reads CSAGPPGVATEAFF. Here the CDR3 DNA reads TGCAGTGCTGGGCCCCCGGGGGTGGCCACTGAAGCTTTCTTT.

This clonotype is medium-sized (0.01 to 0.1%) by share. The gene calls are TRBV13 and TRBJ2-3, with D possibly TRBD2 on 5 matching bases. The length of the CDR3 is 15 residues. The ends were cut back, 5 bases at V and 0 bases at J, with 12 bases in the middle. CDR1 is PRHDT, CDR2 FYEKMQ, per germline (reference sequence). CDR3 loop: CASSPDFPSTDTQYF. The CDR3 region has the DNA TGTGCCAGCAGCCCGGACTTCCCTAGCACAGATACGCAGTATTTT.

The V gene is TRBV4-1, the J gene TRBJ1-5; D might be TRBD1 (5 bases). In germline, CDR1 is MGHRA, CDR2 YSYEKL. Trimming left V 0 bases short and J 2 bases short, with 11 bases between. The CDR3 has 16 residues. CDR3 bases: TGCGCCAGCAGCCAAGATGGGGGGATTGGCAATCAGCCCCAGCATTTT. Residues: CASSQDGGIGNQPQHF.

By sample share, this clonotype is large. This rearrangement joins TRBV29-1 to TRBJ1-2; TRBD1 might be the D (6 bases). Germline V gene lookup returns CDR1 SQVTM and CDR2 ANQGSEA. The CDR3 is made up of 13 amino acids. The CDR3 here is CSVGRDTNYGYTF. The CDR3 DNA sequence: TGCAGTGTAGGGAGGGACACTAACTATGGCTACACCTTC.

This clonotype was detected many times. For the CDR3, the DNA is TGTGCCAGCAGCCCCCAGGGGGCCTATGGCTACACCTTC. Its protein is CASSPQGAYGYTF. The chain has TRBV9 and TRBJ1-2; TRBD1 agrees at 8 bases. Germline V lookup: CDR1 SGDLS, CDR2 YYNGEE. The junction had 3 bases not matched to a gene; V was cut back by 4 bases and J by 4 bases. The CDR3 sequence is 13 residues long. Variable domain in full (rest from reference TRBV9 and TRBJ1-2): DSGVTQTPKHLITATGQRVTLRCSPRSGDLSVYWYQQSLDQGLQFLIQYYNGEERAKGNILERFSAQQFPDLHSELNLSSLELGDSALYFCASSPQGAYGYTFGSGTRLTVV.